Following are 20 T cell receptor beta chains from one sample sequenced in a study of blood T cells in healthy people across ages. Primed by a sample-barcoded 5' primer and a J-beta primer mix, a second PCR proceeded for 7 to 11 cycles. TCRdb analysed the 5' RACE reads with MiXCR anew, one entry per CDR3 protein. The table includes 1.2 million to 1.5 million distinct CDR3 sequences, approximately 38% detected once. Sequenced sample: blood. These receptors all stem from a woman younger than 30 in good health.

This clonotype was picked up many times. The V call is TRBV9, the J call TRBJ2-7, with TRBD2 matching over 11 bases. This CDR3 has 15 amino acids. Losses at the gene ends were 4 bases for V and 1 base for J; bases not matched to a gene: 4. CDR1 is SGDLS and CDR2 is YYNGEE in the germline V gene. The CDR3 sequence is CASSIGTSGSYEQYF. The DNA for the CDR3 is TGTGCCAGCAGCATCGGGACTAGCGGATCCTACGAGCAGTACTTC.

This clonotype was observed a handful of times. This chain connects TRBV20-1 to TRBJ2-1; the match to TRBD1 covers 11 bases. Germline V gene data show CDR1 as DFQATT and CDR2 as SNEGSKA (reference sequence). The CDR3 is made up of 14 amino acids. V lost 4 bases, J lost 7 bases, and 6 bases stayed unmatched. CDR3 loop: CSATRDRGVNEQFF. The CDR3 bases are TGCAGTGCTACCCGGGACAGGGGGGTAAATGAGCAGTTCTTC.

This clonotype showed up just a few times. The rearrangement joins TRBV15 to TRBJ2-1; D is undetermined. The ends were cut back, 9 bases at V and 7 bases at J, with 13 bases in the middle. Germline V gene lookup returns CDR1 LNHNV and CDR2 YYDKDF (reference sequence). The CDR3 contains 12 residues. CDR3 nucleotides: TGTGCCACAAGTGACGACTGGAATGAGCAGTTCTTC. Protein sequence: CATSDDWNEQFF.

This clonotype has a single count. The chain links TRBV6-5 to TRBJ2-3; TRBD2 agrees at 7 bases. The CDR3 sequence is 14 residues long. V gave up 6 bases and J gave up 2 bases; unmatched junction bases: 5. Per germline, CDR1 MNHEY and CDR2 SVGAGI. The DNA of the CDR3 is TGTGCCAGCAGCGGACTAGACTTCACAGATACGCAGTATTTT. As protein: CASSGLDFTDTQYF.

In the case of this clonotype: A clone one base away is much larger, so this may be a read error. The rearrangement uses TRBV5-1 and TRBJ1-1, with a possible D match to TRBD1 (6 bases). The CDR3 is made up of 18 amino acids. From germline, CDR1 is SGHRS and CDR2 YFSETQ. CDR3 in DNA: TGCGCCAGCGGCTTAGCTCGGGGGGCGCATTCAGGGAACACTGAAGCTTTCTTT. Its translation is CASGLARGAHSGNTEAFF. Supplemented by reference TRBV5-1 and TRBJ1-1, the full variable domain reads KAGVTQTPRYLIKTRGQQVTLSCSPISGHRSVSWYQQTPGQGLQFLFEYFSETQRNKGNFPGRFSGRQFSNSRSEMNVSTLELGDSALYLCASGLARGAHSGNTEAFFGQGTRLTVV.

V is TRBV27 and J is TRBJ2-1; possibly TRBD2 for D (6 bases). Between the trimmed V and J ends, which lost 4 bases and 0 bases, there was a span of 13 bases. The germline V gene encodes CDR1 MNHEY and CDR2 SMNVEV (reference sequence). This CDR3 has 16 amino acids. CDR3 nucleotides: TGTGCCAGCAGTTCCCTTGGGGGGTACTCCTACAATGAGCAGTTCTTC. Its translation is CASSSLGGYSYNEQFF.

There are a few counts of this clonotype. The gene calls are TRBV4-1 and TRBJ2-1; D call uncertain. V was shortened by 0 bases and J by 0 bases, with 12 bases between the two germline ends. Germline CDR1 MGHRA, CDR2 YSYEKL. This CDR3 comprises 17 residues. DNA of the CDR3: TGCGCCAGCAGCCAAGATCCCGGGCTCAGCTCCTACAATGAGCAGTTCTTC. Residues: CASSQDPGLSSYNEQFF.

In its sample, this clonotype was seen a few times. The chain joins TRBV19 to TRBJ2-7; D may be TRBD2 (5 bases). The CDR3 extends over 11 amino acids. The V gene's germline CDR1 is LNHDA and CDR2 SQIVND (reference sequence). V gave up 11 bases and J gave up 6 bases, with 14 bases separating them. The CDR3 loop reads CASGNSREQYF. DNA of the CDR3: TGTGCCTCCGGGAACTCCCGCGAGCAGTACTTC.

The chain has TRBV10-3 and TRBJ2-3, with D uncertain. The CDR3 is 13 amino acids. The ends were cut back, 4 bases at V and 7 bases at J, with 12 bases in the middle. Germline CDR1 ENHRY, CDR2 SYGVKD. The CDR3: CAISGLPDNTQYF. In DNA, the CDR3 is TGTGCCATCAGTGGCCTACCCGATAATACGCAGTATTTT.

The V call is TRBV24-1, the J call TRBJ1-2; 11 bases align to TRBD1. The CDR3 spans 17 residues. After removal of 5 bases from V and 5 bases from J, the junction contained 12 bases not matched to a gene. Germline values: CDR1 KGHDR, CDR2 SFDVKD. DNA for the CDR3: TGTGCCACCAGTGCCAGGACAGGGGGCCCTGCGGCGTATGGCTACACCTTC. Its translation: CATSARTGGPAAYGYTF.

Written as DNA, the CDR3 is TGTGCCAGCAGCCAAGGAAAGGGAATCCCTGAAGCTTTCTTT. It yields the protein CASSQGKGIPEAFF. This sequence joins TRBV3-1 and TRBJ1-1; D is unresolved. V was cut by 1 base and J by 6 bases, with 12 bases left in between. Per germline, CDR1 LGHDT and CDR2 YNNKEL (reference sequence). This CDR3 has 14 residues.

The chain combines TRBV4-1 with TRBJ1-1; TRBD1 agrees at 8 bases. Germline values: CDR1 MGHRA, CDR2 YSYEKL. This CDR3 spans 14 amino acids. V was pared by 6 bases and J by 0 bases, with 3 bases of the junction left unmatched. CDR3 DNA sequence: TGCGCCAGCAGGAACAGGGGGATGAACACTGAAGCTTTCTTT. This encodes CASRNRGMNTEAFF.

This clonotype was seen a handful of times. V gene TRBV20-1 combines with J gene TRBJ2-3, with D possibly TRBD1 on 5 matching bases. Trimming pared 3 bases from V and 2 bases from J, leaving 9 bases between. The CDR3 is made up of 13 amino acids. Germline values: CDR1 DFQATT, CDR2 SNEGSKA (reference sequence). Written as DNA, the CDR3 is TGCAGTGCTAGTGGACACGTCACAGATACGCAGTATTTT. It codes for CSASGHVTDTQYF.

The J gene is TRBJ2-1, the V gene TRBV5-1; 8 bases are a match to TRBD2. Germline values: CDR1 SGHRS, CDR2 YFSETQ. The ends lost 5 bases at V and 9 bases at J; junction bases unmatched: 7. The CDR3 covers 13 residues. The chain's CDR3 is CASSNVAGTEQFF. DNA for the CDR3: TGCGCCAGCAGTAATGTAGCGGGGACTGAGCAGTTCTTC.

This clonotype was picked up one time. CDR3 sequence reads: CASSHGQGAGYTF. As DNA, the CDR3 is TGCGCCAGCTCCCACGGGCAGGGGGCCGGCTACACCTTC. The chain recombines TRBV5-1 with TRBJ1-2; 8 nucleotides agree with TRBD1. The CDR3 has 13 amino acids. Germline CDR1 is SGHRS and CDR2 is YFSETQ. V lost 7 bases and J lost 8; bases outside the gene matches: 10.

This clonotype was seen a handful of times. CDR3 region: CASRAGSYSYEQYF. In DNA form, the CDR3 reads TGTGCCAGCCGGGCGGGGTCTTACTCCTACGAGCAGTACTTC. The chain joins TRBV6-5 to TRBJ2-5, with TRBD2 as a possible D gene (6 bases). TRBJ2-7 matches the DNA end more closely, so the J call is doubtful. The CDR3 extends over 14 amino acids. Germline V gene lookup returns CDR1 MNHEY and CDR2 SVGAGI.

J is TRBJ2-5 and V is TRBV12-5; 10 bases match TRBD1. J lost 5 bases, V lost 5 bases, and 5 bases had no gene match. In germline, CDR1 is LGHNT, CDR2 FRNRAP. CDR3 length: 14 amino acids. The CDR3 DNA reads as TGTGCTAGTGGTGTGGACAGGGGGTACGAGACCCAGTACTTC. The encoded protein is CASGVDRGYETQYF.

V gene TRBV20-1 combines with J gene TRBJ1-6; 8 bases map to TRBD1. The CDR3 loop spans 15 amino acids. The V and J ends lost 3 bases and 4 bases, in that order; junction bases with no gene match: 5. The germline V gene encodes CDR1 DFQATT and CDR2 SNEGSKA (reference sequence). The CDR3 spells CSARSTGVYNSPLHF. The CDR3 DNA is TGCAGTGCTAGGTCGACAGGGGTTTATAATTCACCCCTCCACTTT.

This clonotype was picked up a small number of times. The chain couples TRBV4-1 to TRBJ2-7; 11 bases line up with TRBD2. CDR1 is MGHRA and CDR2 is YSYEKL in the germline V gene. V dropped 3 bases and J dropped 3; count of bases not matched to a gene: 4. The CDR3 runs 15 residues. DNA of the CDR3: TGCGCCAGCAGCCACCGACTAGCGGGAAACTACGAGCAGTACTTC. Its translation is CASSHRLAGNYEQYF.

This clonotype has a handful of counts. The chain employs TRBV7-2 and TRBJ2-7; D gene ambiguous. CDR1 and CDR2 (germline): SGHTA, FQGNSA. V shed 5 bases and J shed 0 bases, with 11 bases lying between them. The CDR3 is 14 amino acids. CDR3 nucleotide sequence: TGTGCCAGCAGCCACACCTGGGGCTCCTACGAGCAGTACTTC. Protein product: CASSHTWGSYEQYF.